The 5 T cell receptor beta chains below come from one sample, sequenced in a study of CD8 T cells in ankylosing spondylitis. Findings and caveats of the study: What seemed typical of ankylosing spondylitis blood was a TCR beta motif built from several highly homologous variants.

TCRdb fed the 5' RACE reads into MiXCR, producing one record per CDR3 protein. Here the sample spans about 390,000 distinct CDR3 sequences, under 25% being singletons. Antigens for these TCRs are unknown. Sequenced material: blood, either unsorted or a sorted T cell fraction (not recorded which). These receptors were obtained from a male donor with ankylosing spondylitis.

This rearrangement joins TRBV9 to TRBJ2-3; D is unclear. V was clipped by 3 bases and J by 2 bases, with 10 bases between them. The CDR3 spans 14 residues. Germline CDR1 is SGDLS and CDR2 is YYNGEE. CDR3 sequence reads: CASSGIGLTDTQYF. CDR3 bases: TGTGCCAGCAGCGGGATCGGCCTCACAGATACGCAGTATTTT.

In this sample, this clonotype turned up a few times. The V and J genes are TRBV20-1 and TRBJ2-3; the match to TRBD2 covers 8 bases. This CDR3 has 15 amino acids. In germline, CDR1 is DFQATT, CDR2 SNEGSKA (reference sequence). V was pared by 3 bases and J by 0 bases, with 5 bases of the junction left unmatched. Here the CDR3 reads CSASLTSASTDTQYF. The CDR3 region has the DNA TGCAGTGCTAGCCTGACTAGCGCTAGCACAGATACGCAGTATTTT.

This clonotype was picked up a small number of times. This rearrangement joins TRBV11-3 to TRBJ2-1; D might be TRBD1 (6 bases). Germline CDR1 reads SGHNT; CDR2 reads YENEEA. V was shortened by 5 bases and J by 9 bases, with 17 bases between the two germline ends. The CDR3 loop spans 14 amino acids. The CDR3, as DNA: TGTGCCAGCAGCATGACAGGCGTTGGAAGTGAGCAGTTCTTC. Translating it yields CASSMTGVGSEQFF.

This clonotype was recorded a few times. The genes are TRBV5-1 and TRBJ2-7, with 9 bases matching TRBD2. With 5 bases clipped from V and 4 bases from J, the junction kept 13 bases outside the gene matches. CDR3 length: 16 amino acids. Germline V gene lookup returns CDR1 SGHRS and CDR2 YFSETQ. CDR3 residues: CASRSGGGSGRYEQYF. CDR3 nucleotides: TGCGCCAGCAGGTCCGGTGGGGGTAGCGGGAGATACGAGCAGTACTTC.

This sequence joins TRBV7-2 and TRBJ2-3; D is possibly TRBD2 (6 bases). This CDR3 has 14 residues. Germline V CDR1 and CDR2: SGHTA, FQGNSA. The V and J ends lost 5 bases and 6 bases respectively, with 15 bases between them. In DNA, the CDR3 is TGTGCCAGCAGCCTCGGGCGGGATGGGGATACGCAGTATTTT. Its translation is CASSLGRDGDTQYF.